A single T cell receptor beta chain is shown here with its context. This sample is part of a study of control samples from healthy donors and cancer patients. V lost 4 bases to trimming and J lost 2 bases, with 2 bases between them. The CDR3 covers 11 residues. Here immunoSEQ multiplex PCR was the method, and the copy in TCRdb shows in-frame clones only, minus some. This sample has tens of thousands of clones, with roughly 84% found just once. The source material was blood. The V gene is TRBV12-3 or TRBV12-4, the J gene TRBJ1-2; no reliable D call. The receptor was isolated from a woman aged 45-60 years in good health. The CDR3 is CASSSNYGYTF. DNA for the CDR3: TGTGCCAGCAGTTCGAACTATGGCTACACCTTC.